Listed here is a single T cell receptor beta chain. The data originate from a study of CD8 T cells in Susac syndrome. Random hexamers primed reverse transcription of about 0.45 to 1 ug RNA. TCRdb re-derived calls from the immunoSEQ multiplex PCR reads in MiXCR, one entry per CDR3 protein. The table has roughly 140,000 distinct CDR3 sequences, nearly 97% seen once. Trimming cost V 2 bases and J 5 bases, with 5 bases left between them. There are 12 residues in the CDR3. Germline V gene data show CDR1 as SEHNR and CDR2 as FQNEAQ (reference sequence). The clonotype was recovered from a human donor with multiple sclerosis. This rearrangement joins TRBV7-9 to TRBJ2-3; D not certain. The sequenced sample consisted of CD8+ T cells from PBMCs. The CDR3: CASSLIGDTQYF. The CDR3 DNA reads TGTGCCAGCAGCTTAATAGGAGATACGCAGTATTTT.